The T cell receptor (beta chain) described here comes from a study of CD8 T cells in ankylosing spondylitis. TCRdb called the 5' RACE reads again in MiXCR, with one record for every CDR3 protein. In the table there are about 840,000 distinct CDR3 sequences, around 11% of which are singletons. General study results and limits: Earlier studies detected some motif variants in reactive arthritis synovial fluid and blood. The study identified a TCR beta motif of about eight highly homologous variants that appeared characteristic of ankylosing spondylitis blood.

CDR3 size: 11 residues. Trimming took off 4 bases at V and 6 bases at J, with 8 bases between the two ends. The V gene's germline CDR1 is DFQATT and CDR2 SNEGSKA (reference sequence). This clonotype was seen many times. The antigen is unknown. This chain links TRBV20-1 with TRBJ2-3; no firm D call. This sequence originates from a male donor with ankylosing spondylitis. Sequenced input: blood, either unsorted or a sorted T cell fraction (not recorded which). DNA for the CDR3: TGCAGTGCTACAACGCGGGATACGCAGTATTTT. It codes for CSATTRDTQYF.